This TCR beta chain was documented in a study of blood T cell repertoires in COVID-19 (TCRdb year 2020). In terms of the full investigation: The collaborator samples originated in the United States, Italy and Spain and spanned the acute and convalescent phases of COVID-19. The samples were drawn from the first 160 participants of the ongoing ImmuneRACE study and from 1,200 or so subjects provided by 6 global collaborators. The repertoires were released in a freely available public database meant as a resource for research on the immune response to SARS-CoV-2. HLA class I and class II types, where available, came from metadata supplied by the sample provider rather than from assay-based typing. Sample metadata almost always included a de-identified subject ID, COVID-19 status, age in years and sex. Subjects who had been exposed to COVID-19, were actively infected with it, or had recovered from it provided the deeply sampled blood TCRbeta repertoires that made up the dataset. The prospective study material was composed of cDNA or gDNA derived from T cells, B-cell-depleted T cells, or PBMCs.

Participants in the prospective study were aged roughly 18 to 89 years, lived in 20 to 25 United States geographic areas, and enrolled through a virtual design. In the prospective study, cohorts were assigned on the basis of participant-reported clinical history obtained from a screening survey and a study questionnaire. For ImmuneRACE Cohort 3, a participant was defined as recovered based on two consecutive negative NP/OP PCR tests, clearance by a healthcare professional, or resolution of symptoms. Mobile phlebotomists in the prospective study collected whole blood, serum and a nasopharyngeal or oropharyngeal swab from every participant. Over a roughly two-month period, participants in the prospective study had the option of providing additional blood draws and questionnaires. Prospective study blood samples were shipped either frozen or at room temperature before DNA extraction. TCRbeta CDR3 regions were amplified from genomic DNA by means of the immunoSEQ Assay, a bias-controlled multiplex PCR. The study's own analysis went as follows. The number of nucleated cells in each sample was estimated from the amplification of reference gene primers within the assay. Sequence reads were collapsed and filtered to measure the absolute abundance of every unique TCRbeta CDR3 rearrangement. Productive Simpson clonality was computed per sample as the square root of Simpson's diversity index over productive rearrangements. TCRdb carries this immuneACCESS record with in-frame sequences only. Its versions omit some clonotypes, under half of them owing to an unresolved V gene in the studies checked, with the rest unexplained. V, J and clone size are those of that table, while D and trimming were read from the DNA. The sample table holds about 160,000 clones, of which 75% to 90% were seen once. Around 4.3% of the sample is in the top ten clones.

Points the paper makes about the study in general: Clinical and demographic metadata were provided uncurated, with the amount varying by source and participant.

On this clone: There is no known antigen for this receptor. No much larger clone is present one base from it, and per-base qualities are unavailable.

V is cut by 1 base and J by 4 bases, and the space between the germline ends is 10 bases. The CDR1 and CDR2 encoded by the germline V gene (reference sequence) are LNHDA and SQIVND. There are 14 amino acids in the CDR3, from cysteine to phenylalanine inclusive. Just CDR3 DNA is preserved here, 42 bases in frame from base 1. The sequence links TRBV19 to TRBJ1-2, and perhaps TRBD1 as D gene, on 5 matching bases. This sequence originates from a woman in her 50s who had recovered from COVID-19. The sample was PBMCs or T cells enriched from blood (not recorded which). The bases are TGTGCCAGTAGTATAGGAGACAGCATCTATGGCTACACCTTC. The encoded protein is CASSIGDSIYGYTF.